This TCR beta chain came from a study of blood T cell repertoires in COVID-19 (dated by TCRdb to about 2020). Describing the broader study: Samples covering the acute and convalescent phases of COVID-19 were provided by collaborators in the United States, Italy and Spain. The material from the prospective study consisted of cDNA or gDNA derived from T cells, B-cell-depleted T cells, or PBMCs. Subjects who had been exposed to COVID-19, were actively infected with it, or had recovered from it provided the deeply sampled blood TCRbeta repertoires that made up the dataset. The repertoires were made available in a free public database intended to serve as a resource for research on the immune response to SARS-CoV-2. Samples came from the ongoing ImmuneRACE study (first 160 participants) plus 1,254 subjects from 6 global collaborators. A de-identified subject ID, COVID-19 status, age in years and sex were almost always included in the sample metadata. Where available, HLA class I and class II types were obtained from metadata supplied by the sample provider rather than from assay-based typing. Findings and caveats that apply to the study as a whole: The quantity of clinical and demographic metadata differed by source and by participant and was supplied without curation.

On this clone itself: The target of this receptor is not known. Within one base of it there is no much larger clone, and no base qualities were kept.

TCRbeta CDR3 regions were amplified from genomic DNA using the immunoSEQ Assay, a bias-controlled multiplex PCR. Per the source publication's procedure: The number of nucleated cells in each sample was estimated by amplification of reference gene primers within the assay. Sequence reads were collapsed and filtered to measure the absolute abundance of every unique TCRbeta CDR3 rearrangement. For each sample, productive Simpson clonality was calculated as the square root of Simpson's diversity index across productive rearrangements. TCRdb limited this immuneACCESS table to in-frame rearrangements with V and J called. A share of clones is missing; checked studies link under half to unresolved V genes, and the rest is unexplained. From that table come the V and J calls and clone size; the DNA was used to work out D and trimming. The sample yields fewer than 15,000 clones; 80% to 90% were counted once. 51% of the sample comes from the top ten.

Via the germline V gene, CDR1 is SGHVS and CDR2 FNYEAQ. At the junction V is shortened by 3 bases and J by 6 bases, with 15 bases in between. From the cysteine up to the phenylalanine, the CDR3 has a length of 14 residues. Left in the record is the CDR3 DNA by itself, 42 bases read in frame from the first base. Collaborating institutions collected whole blood in K2EDTA tubes following their own protocols. For TCRbeta analysis, collaborator samples were shipped as frozen whole blood, as isolated PBMCs, or as DNA extracted from either sample type. The sequencing input was peripheral blood. The chain was built from TRBV7-6 and TRBJ2-7; TRBD2 is perhaps the D gene, given 7 matching bases. The clonotype comes from an elderly man with acute or convalescent COVID-19. CDR3 protein: CASSLGGDTSEQYF. The nucleotide sequence reads as follows: TGTGCCAGCAGCTTGGGAGGGGACACGAGCGAGCAGTACTTC.